Sequencing of this T cell receptor (beta chain) was carried out in a study of blood T cell repertoires in COVID-19 (TCRdb year 2020). At the level of the whole study: Samples from collaborators originated in the United States, Italy and Spain and spanned both the acute and convalescent phases of COVID-19. The material from the prospective study consisted of cDNA or gDNA derived from T cells, B-cell-depleted T cells, or PBMCs. Subjects who had been exposed to COVID-19, were actively infected with it, or had recovered from it provided the deeply sampled blood TCRbeta repertoires that made up the dataset. Where available, HLA class I and class II types were obtained from metadata supplied by the sample provider rather than from assay-based typing. The repertoires were released in a freely available public database intended as a resource for research on the immune response to SARS-CoV-2. Samples came from the ongoing ImmuneRACE study (first 160 participants) plus 1,254 subjects from 6 global collaborators. The sample metadata nearly always contained a de-identified subject ID, COVID-19 status, age in years and sex. Here is what the overall study found, with its caveats: The quantity of clinical and demographic metadata differed by source and by participant and was supplied without curation.

TCRbeta CDR3 regions were amplified from genomic DNA using the immunoSEQ Assay, a bias-controlled multiplex PCR. The published analysis was carried out like this. Nucleated cell counts per sample were estimated from amplification of reference gene primers within the assay. Sequence reads were collapsed and filtered to measure the absolute abundance of every unique TCRbeta CDR3 rearrangement. For each sample, productive Simpson clonality was calculated as the square root of Simpson's diversity index over productive rearrangements. What TCRdb holds here is the immuneACCESS table cut down to in-frame rearrangements. Part of the clones is not present; checked against another copy, under half of the missing clones reflect an unresolved V gene, and the others are unexplained. V, J and clone size were drawn from that table, and D and trimming were deduced from the DNA. In all, the sample holds 250,000 to 350,000 clones, and nearly 90% of those were seen once. Around 4.5% of the sample is taken by the ten largest.

Trimming removed 5 bases from V and 7 bases from J; the gene matches leave 6 bases unexplained. The cysteine opens and the phenylalanine closes a CDR3 of 15 amino acids. Only CDR3 DNA remains: 45 bases, in frame from the first base. The germline V gene specifies SGHNT as CDR1 and YENEEA as CDR2. A note on this clone: Which antigen it targets is not known. Base qualities are not at hand, and no much larger clone is one base apart.

Participants in the prospective study were aged about 18 to 95 years, lived in 24 United States geographic areas, and enrolled through a virtual design. To assign participants to cohorts, the prospective study relied on clinical history that participants themselves reported in a screening survey and a study questionnaire. Each participant in the prospective study had whole blood, serum and a nasopharyngeal or oropharyngeal swab collected by mobile phlebotomists. Additional blood draws and questionnaires over a 2-month period could optionally be provided by prospective study participants. Prospective study blood samples were shipped either frozen or at room temperature before DNA extraction.

Recombination linked TRBV11-3 to TRBJ2-3, with 13 middle bases fitting TRBD2. The sequence came from a woman in her late teens or twenties with acute COVID-19. The sample consisted of PBMCs or T cells enriched from blood (not recorded which). Here the CDR3 is given as CASSPGLAGFNTQYF. The DNA reads TGTGCCAGCAGCCCGGGACTAGCGGGGTTCAATACGCAGTATTTT.